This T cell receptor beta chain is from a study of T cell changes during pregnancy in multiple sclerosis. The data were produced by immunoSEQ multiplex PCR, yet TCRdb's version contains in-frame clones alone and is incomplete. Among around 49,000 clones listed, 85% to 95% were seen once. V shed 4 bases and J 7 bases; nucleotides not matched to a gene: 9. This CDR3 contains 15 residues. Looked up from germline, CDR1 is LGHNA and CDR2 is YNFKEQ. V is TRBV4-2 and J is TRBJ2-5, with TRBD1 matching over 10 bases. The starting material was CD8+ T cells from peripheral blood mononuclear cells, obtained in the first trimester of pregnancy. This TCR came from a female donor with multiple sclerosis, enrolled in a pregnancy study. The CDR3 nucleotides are TGTGCCAGCAGCCTAAGGACAGGGGGGGCGGGGACCCAGTACTTC. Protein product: CASSLRTGGAGTQYF.